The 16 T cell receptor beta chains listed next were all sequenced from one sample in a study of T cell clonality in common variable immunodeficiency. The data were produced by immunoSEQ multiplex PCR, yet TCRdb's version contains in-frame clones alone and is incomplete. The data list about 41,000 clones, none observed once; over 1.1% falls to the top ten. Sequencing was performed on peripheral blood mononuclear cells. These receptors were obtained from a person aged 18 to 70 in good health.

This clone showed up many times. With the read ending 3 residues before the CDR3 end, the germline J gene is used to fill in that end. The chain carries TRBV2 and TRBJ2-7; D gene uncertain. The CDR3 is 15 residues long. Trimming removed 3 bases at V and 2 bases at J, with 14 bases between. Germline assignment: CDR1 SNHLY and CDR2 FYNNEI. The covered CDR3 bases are TGTGCCAGCAGTGATTTGGCGGCCAAAACCTACGAG. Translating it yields CASSDLAAKTYE. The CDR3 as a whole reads CASSDLAAKTYEQYF.

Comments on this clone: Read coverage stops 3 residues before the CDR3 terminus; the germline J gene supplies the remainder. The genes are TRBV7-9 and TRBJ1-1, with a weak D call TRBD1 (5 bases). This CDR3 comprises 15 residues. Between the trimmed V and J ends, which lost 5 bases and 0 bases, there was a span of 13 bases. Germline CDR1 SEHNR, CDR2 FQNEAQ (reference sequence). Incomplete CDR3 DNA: TGTGCCAGCAGCCCGCCGGGGGGAATGAACACTGAA. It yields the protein CASSPPGGMNTE. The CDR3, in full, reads CASSPPGGMNTEAFF.

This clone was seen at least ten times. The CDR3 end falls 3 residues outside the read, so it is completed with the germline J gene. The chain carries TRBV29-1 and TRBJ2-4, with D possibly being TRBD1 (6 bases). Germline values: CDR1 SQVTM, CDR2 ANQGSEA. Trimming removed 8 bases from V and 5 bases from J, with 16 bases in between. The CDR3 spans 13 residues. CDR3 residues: CSTTRGSENIQYF. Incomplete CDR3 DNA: TGCAGCACTACCAGGGGTAGCGAAAACATT.

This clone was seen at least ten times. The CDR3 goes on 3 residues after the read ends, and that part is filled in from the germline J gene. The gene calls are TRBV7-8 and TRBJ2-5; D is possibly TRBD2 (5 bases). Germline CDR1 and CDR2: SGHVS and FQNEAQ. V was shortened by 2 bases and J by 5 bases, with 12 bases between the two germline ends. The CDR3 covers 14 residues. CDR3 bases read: TGTGCCAGCAGCTTAAGTCTAGGCGGGGAGACC. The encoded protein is CASSLSLGGET. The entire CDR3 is CASSLSLGGETQYF.

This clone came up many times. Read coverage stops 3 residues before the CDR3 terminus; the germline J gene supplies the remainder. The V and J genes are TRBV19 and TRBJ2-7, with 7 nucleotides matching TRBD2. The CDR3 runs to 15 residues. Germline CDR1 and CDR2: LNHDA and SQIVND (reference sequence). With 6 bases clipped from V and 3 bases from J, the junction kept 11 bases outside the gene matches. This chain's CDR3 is CASSRGGGDYYEQYF. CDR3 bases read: TGTGCCAGTAGCCGCGGGGGAGGTGATTACTACGAG.

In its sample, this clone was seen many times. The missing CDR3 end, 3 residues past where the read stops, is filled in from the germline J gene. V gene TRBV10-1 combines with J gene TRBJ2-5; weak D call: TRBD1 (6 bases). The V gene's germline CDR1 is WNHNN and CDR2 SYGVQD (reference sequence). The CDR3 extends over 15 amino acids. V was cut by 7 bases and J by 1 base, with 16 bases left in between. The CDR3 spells CASMLIDRSQETQYF. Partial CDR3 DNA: TGCGCCAGCATGCTGATCGACAGGAGCCAAGAGACC.

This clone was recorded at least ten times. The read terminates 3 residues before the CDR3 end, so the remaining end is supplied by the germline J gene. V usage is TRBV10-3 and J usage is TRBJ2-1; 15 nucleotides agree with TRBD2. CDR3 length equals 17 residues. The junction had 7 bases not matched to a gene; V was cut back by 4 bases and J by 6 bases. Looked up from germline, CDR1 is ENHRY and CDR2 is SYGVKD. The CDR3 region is CAISGRTSGREVNEQFF. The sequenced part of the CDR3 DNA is TGTGCCATCAGTGGTAGGACTAGCGGGAGGGAGGTCAATGAG.

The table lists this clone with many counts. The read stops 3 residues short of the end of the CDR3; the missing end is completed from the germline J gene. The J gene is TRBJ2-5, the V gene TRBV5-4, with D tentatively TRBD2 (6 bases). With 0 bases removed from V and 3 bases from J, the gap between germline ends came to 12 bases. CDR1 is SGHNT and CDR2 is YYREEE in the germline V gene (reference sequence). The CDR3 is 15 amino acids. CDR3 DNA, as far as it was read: TGTGCCAGCAGCTTGGTTGGACTATCCGAAGAGACC. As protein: CASSLVGLSEET. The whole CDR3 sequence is CASSLVGLSEETQYF.

The CDR3 protein is CASSLQSNYGQYF. CDR3 DNA (partial): TGTGCCAGCAGCCTTCAATCTAACTATGGT. The chain carries TRBV7-2 and TRBJ2-4; no clear D gene. The CDR3 end falls 3 residues outside the read, so it is completed with the germline J gene. The length of the CDR3 is 13 residues. Germline-derived CDR1 and CDR2 are SGHTA and FQGNSA.

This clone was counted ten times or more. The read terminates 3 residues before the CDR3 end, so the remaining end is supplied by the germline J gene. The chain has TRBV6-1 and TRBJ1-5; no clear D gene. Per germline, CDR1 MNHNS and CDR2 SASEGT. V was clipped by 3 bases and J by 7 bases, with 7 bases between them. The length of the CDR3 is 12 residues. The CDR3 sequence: CASSDRLQPQHF. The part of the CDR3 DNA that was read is TGTGCCAGCAGTGACCGGTTGCAGCCC.

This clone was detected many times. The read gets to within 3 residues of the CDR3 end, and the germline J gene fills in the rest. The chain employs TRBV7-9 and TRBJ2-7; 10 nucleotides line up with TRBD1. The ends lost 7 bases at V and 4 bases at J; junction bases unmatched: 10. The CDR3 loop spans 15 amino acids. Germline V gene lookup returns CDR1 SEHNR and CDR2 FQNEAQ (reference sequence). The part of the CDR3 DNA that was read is TGTGCCAGCACCCTAACGACAGGGGGCCTGTACGAG. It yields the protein CASTLTTGGLYE. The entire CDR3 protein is CASTLTTGGLYEQYF.

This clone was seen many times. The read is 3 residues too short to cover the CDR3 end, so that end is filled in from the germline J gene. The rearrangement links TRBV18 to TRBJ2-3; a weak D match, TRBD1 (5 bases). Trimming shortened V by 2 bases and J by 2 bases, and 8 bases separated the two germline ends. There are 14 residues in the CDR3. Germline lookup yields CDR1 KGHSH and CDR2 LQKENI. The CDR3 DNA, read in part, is TGTGCCAGCTCACCAACAGGATTCACAGATACG. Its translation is CASSPTGFTDT. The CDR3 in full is CASSPTGFTDTQYF.

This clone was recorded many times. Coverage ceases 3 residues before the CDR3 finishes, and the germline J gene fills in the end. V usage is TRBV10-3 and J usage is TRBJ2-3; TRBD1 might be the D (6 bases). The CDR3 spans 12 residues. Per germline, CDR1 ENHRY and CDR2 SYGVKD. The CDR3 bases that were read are TGTGCCATCTGGGCAGGGGAAGAGACG. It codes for CAIWAGEET. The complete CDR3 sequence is CAIWAGEETQYF.

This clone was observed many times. The CDR3 bases that were read are TGTGCCGTCCCGGAGGGGACTACGAACACCGGGGAG. Its protein product is CAVPEGTTNTGE. The CDR3 as a whole reads CAVPEGTTNTGELFF. The chain combines TRBV2 with TRBJ2-2; the match to TRBD2 covers 7 bases. The read terminates 3 residues ahead of where the CDR3 ends, so the germline J gene completes it. This CDR3 region has 15 residues. With V trimmed by 11 bases and J by 0 bases, 9 bases remained unmatched. Germline V CDR1 and CDR2: SNHLY, FYNNEI.

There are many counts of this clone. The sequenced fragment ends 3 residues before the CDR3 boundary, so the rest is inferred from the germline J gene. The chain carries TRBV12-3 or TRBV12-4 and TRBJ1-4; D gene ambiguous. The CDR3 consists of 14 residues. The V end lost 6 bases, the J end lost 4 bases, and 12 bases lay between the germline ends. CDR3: CASRIGRGNEKLFF. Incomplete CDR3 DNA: TGTGCCAGCAGGATAGGGCGGGGTAATGAAAAA.

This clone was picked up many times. CDR3 amino acids: CASSLPTGGNYEQYF. The sequenced CDR3 bases are TGTGCCAGCAGCCTACCCACAGGAGGAAACTACGAG. This chain connects TRBV7-2 to TRBJ2-7; possibly TRBD1 or TRBD2 for D (5 bases each). The CDR3 is cut off 3 residues early in the read; its end comes from the germline J gene. V was shortened by 5 bases and J by 3 bases, with 17 bases between the two germline ends. This CDR3 comprises 15 residues. CDR1 is SGHTA, CDR2 FQGNSA, per germline.